The 31 T cell receptor beta chains given below trace back to one sample, sequenced in a study of T cells in Graves' hyperthyroidism and ophthalmopathy. There were TCR beta CDR3 regions amplified from RNA transcripts. The TCR CDR3 first-round RT-PCR relied on the HTBI primer set. TCRdb recomputed calls from the multiplex PCR reads with MiXCR, one row per CDR3 protein. The repertoire holds 150,000 to 200,000 distinct CDR3 sequences, approximately 9% seen once, with around 20% in the top ten. Sequenced input: blood. The receptors come from a woman younger than 35 with Graves' hyperthyroidism that later progressed to Graves' ophthalmopathy.

The table lists this clonotype with many counts. The rearrangement links TRBV12-3 or TRBV12-4 to TRBJ2-2; the match to TRBD1 covers 7 bases. Trimming at V came to 7 bases and at J to 1 base, leaving 21 bases not matched to a gene. CDR3 length: 20 amino acids. The CDR3 spells CASIVIPLLNRGQNTGELFF. CDR3 nucleotides: TGTGCCAGCATAGTTATTCCCTTACTAAACAGGGGACAGAACACCGGGGAGCTGTTTTTT.

This clonotype has a count of ten or more. The CDR3 region has the DNA TGTGCTAGTGGTCCCCTGGGCACCGGGGAGCTGTTTTTT. This codes for CASGPLGTGELFF. This chain connects TRBV12-5 to TRBJ2-2; D not resolved. This CDR3 spans 13 amino acids. The germline V and J ends were trimmed by 5 bases and 4 bases, with 8 bases remaining between them. In germline, CDR1 is LGHNT, CDR2 FRNRAP.

This clonotype was seen at least ten times. The chain employs TRBV7-3 and TRBJ2-1; D gene unclear. The germline CDR1 and CDR2 sequences are SGHTA and FQGTGA. The V end was cut by 5 bases, the J end by 4 bases, with 9 bases between. The CDR3 is 13 amino acids. Written as DNA, the CDR3 is TGTGCCAGCAGCCCCCCGAATTACAATGAGCAGTTCTTC. It specifies CASSPPNYNEQFF.

Ten or more counts support this clonotype. V is TRBV20-1 and J is TRBJ2-5; 13 bases are shared with TRBD2. Germline V gene lookup returns CDR1 DFQATT and CDR2 SNEGSKA (reference sequence). The CDR3 consists of 17 residues. Trimming removed 2 bases from V and 2 bases from J; junction bases left unmatched: 8. CDR3 in DNA: TGCAGTGCTAGAAAGACTAGCGGGGGGCACTCACAAGAGACCCAGTACTTC. Its protein product is CSARKTSGGHSQETQYF.

Of note for this clonotype: A much bigger clone sits one base away, suggesting this may be a read error. This chain connects TRBV7-6 to TRBJ2-3; 7 bases map to TRBD2. The CDR3 spans 14 residues. Germline assignment: CDR1 SGHVS and CDR2 FNYEAQ. CDR3: CASSLGTISDSQYF. CDR3 coding DNA: TGTGCCAGCAGCCTCGGGACTATCTCAGATTCGCAGTATTTT.

This clonotype was seen a handful of times. This chain uses TRBV29-1 with TRBJ2-1; possibly TRBD2 for D (6 bases). Looked up from germline, CDR1 is SQVTM and CDR2 is ANQGSEA. The CDR3 totals 15 residues. The ends were cut back, 4 bases at V and 4 bases at J, with 17 bases in the middle. For the CDR3, the DNA is TGCAGCGTTGGACTAAGCGGGTATGGTTACAATGAGCAGTTCTTC. Its translation is CSVGLSGYGYNEQFF.

This clonotype was seen repeatedly, ten times or more. The rearrangement links TRBV10-3 to TRBJ1-1; no firm D call. V was pared by 5 bases and J by 2 bases, with 18 bases between. This CDR3 has 16 residues. The germline V gene has CDR1 ENHRY and CDR2 SYGVKD. The CDR3 DNA is TGTGCCATCAGTCGTAGCCTCGACGGCCGAAACACTGAAGCTTTCTTT. Amino acid sequence: CAISRSLDGRNTEAFF.

This clonotype was recorded many times. This rearrangement joins TRBV19 to TRBJ1-2; 8 bases are a match to TRBD1. The CDR3 has 13 amino acids. Looked up from germline, CDR1 is LNHDA and CDR2 is SQIVND (reference sequence). Unmatched junction bases numbered 6, after V lost 6 bases and J lost 6 bases. The CDR3 reads CASSRQGYDGYTF. CDR3 nucleotide sequence: TGTGCCAGTAGCAGACAGGGGTATGATGGCTACACCTTC.

Many counts were recorded for this clonotype. The genes are TRBV10-3 and TRBJ2-5; TRBD1 agrees at 11 bases. The CDR3 has 13 amino acids. Germline V gives CDR1 ENHRY, CDR2 SYGVKD. J was trimmed by 2 bases and V by 11 bases; bases with no gene match: 4. Here the CDR3 DNA reads TGTGCCTCCCGGGACAGGGGGCAAGAGACCCAGTACTTC. This gives the protein CASRDRGQETQYF.

As for this clonotype: A clone one base away is much larger, so this may be a read error. Since no conserved phenylalanine or tryptophan closes the CDR3, a read error is the likely cause. The J gene is TRBJ2-5, the V gene TRBV7-6, with 10 nucleotides matching TRBD2. The ends lost 3 bases at V and 5 bases at J; junction bases unmatched: 9. This CDR3 contains 16 residues. Germline CDR1 SGHVS, CDR2 FNYEAQ. The DNA of the CDR3 is TGTGCCAGCAGCTTCCCCCGGAGCGGGGGGGATGAGACCCAGTACCTC. Residues: CASSFPRSGGDETQYL.

The chain joins TRBV5-1 to TRBJ2-3; 13 positions match TRBD2. CDR1 SGHRS and CDR2 YFSETQ come from the germline V gene. V lost 1 base, J lost 2 bases, and 4 bases stayed unmatched. This CDR3 region has 17 residues. The CDR3 coding sequence is TGCGCCAGCAGCTTGTTGGGACTAGCGGGAAACACAGATACGCAGTATTTT. It specifies CASSLLGLAGNTDTQYF.

This clonotype was detected ten times or more. This CDR3 reads CAWIRQGRDYGYTF. The CDR3 DNA follows: TGTGCCTGGATCAGGCAGGGAAGGGACTATGGCTACACCTTC. V gene TRBV30 combines with J gene TRBJ1-2, with D possibly matching TRBD1 (5 bases). From germline, CDR1 is GTSNPN and CDR2 SVGIG (reference sequence). This CDR3 is 14 amino acids long. V gave up 4 bases and J gave up 3 bases, with 15 bases separating them.

This clonotype was observed at least ten times. The gene calls are TRBV6-1 and TRBJ2-7, with D perhaps given as TRBD1 or TRBD2 (5 bases each). Germline V gene sequence: CDR1 MNHNS, CDR2 SASEGT. The V gene lost 2 bases and the J gene lost 4 bases, with 15 bases spanning the gap. The CDR3 covers 15 residues. CDR3 sequence (DNA): TGTGCCAGCAGTGAAACCACGGGTGGGGGTTACGAGCAGTACTTC. Residues: CASSETTGGGYEQYF.

This clonotype was detected many times. CDR3 nucleotides: TGCAGTGCTGCCGACGGGAACTATGGCTACACCTTC. It specifies CSAADGNYGYTF. The chain has TRBV20-1 and TRBJ1-2; D unresolved. Germline V gene data show CDR1 as DFQATT and CDR2 as SNEGSKA (reference sequence). V shed 5 bases and J shed 2 bases, with 9 bases lying between them. This CDR3 has 12 residues.

This clonotype occurred many times. The chain recombines TRBV2 with TRBJ1-6; 9 nucleotides line up with TRBD1. This CDR3 is built from 15 residues. V shed 6 bases, J shed 6 bases, and the junction held 6 bases outside the gene matches. CDR1 is SNHLY, CDR2 FYNNEI, per germline. CDR3 sequence reads: CASRDGTGINSPLHF. CDR3 nucleotides: TGTGCCAGCAGGGATGGGACAGGGATTAATTCACCCCTCCACTTT.

This clonotype has just a few counts. This rearrangement joins TRBV5-1 to TRBJ1-5; D call uncertain. With 1 base removed from V and 0 bases from J, the gap between germline ends came to 17 bases. CDR3 length equals 18 residues. Germline values: CDR1 SGHRS, CDR2 YFSETQ. The CDR3 here is CASSLRATKDPSNQPQHF. CDR3 nucleotide sequence: TGCGCCAGCAGCTTGAGGGCCACCAAAGATCCTAGCAATCAGCCCCAGCATTTT.

In its sample, this clonotype was seen many times. The chain recombines TRBV6-2 or TRBV6-3 with TRBJ2-1; 8 bases are shared with TRBD2. The J segment lost 4 bases and the V segment lost 2 bases, leaving 10 bases of the junction unmatched. The CDR3 sequence is 17 residues long. Germline lookup yields CDR1 MNHEY and CDR2 SVGEGT. CDR3 DNA: TGTGCCAGCAGTTACATCAAGCGGGAGATGTCTTACAATGAGCAGTTCTTC. Amino acids: CASSYIKREMSYNEQFF.

The gene calls are TRBV4-1 and TRBJ1-5; 8 bases line up with TRBD1. From germline, CDR1 is MGHRA and CDR2 YSYEKL. This CDR3 region has 16 residues. V was clipped by 4 bases and J by 2 bases; unmatched bases: 7. CDR3 bases: TGCGCCAGCAGCCGCACAGAGACAGGGGGCAATCAGCCCCAGCATTTT. It specifies CASSRTETGGNQPQHF.

This clonotype was seen repeatedly, ten times or more. The chain carries TRBV6-1 and TRBJ2-3; TRBD2 is a possible D gene (6 bases). Trimming pared 7 bases from V and 5 bases from J, leaving 22 bases between. The CDR3 runs 16 residues. Germline values: CDR1 MNHNS, CDR2 SASEGT. The CDR3: CASTPKRRGALDTQYF. The CDR3 nucleotides are TGTGCCAGCACCCCTAAAAGGAGGGGTGCATTAGATACGCAGTATTTT.

Ten or more counts support this clonotype. This rearrangement joins TRBV7-2 to TRBJ2-1, with TRBD2 identical over 9 bases. CDR1 is SGHTA and CDR2 is FQGNSA in the germline V gene. V lost 2 bases to trimming and J lost 10 bases; unmatched junction nucleotides: 12. The CDR3 sequence is 16 residues long. CDR3 bases: TGTGCCAGCAGCTTATACGGCGGGAGGGCCAGCGGGGAGCAGTTCTTC. It codes for CASSLYGGRASGEQFF. The entire variable domain, with the rest obtained from reference TRBV7-2 and TRBJ2-1, is as follows: GAGVSQSPSNKVTEKGKDVELRCDPISGHTALYWYRQSLGQGLEFLIYFQGNSAPDKSGLPSDRFSAERTGGSVSTLTIQRTQQEDSAVYLCASSLYGGRASGEQFFGPGTRLTVL.

This clonotype was picked up a small number of times. The chain is built from TRBV19 and TRBJ1-1, with a possible D match to TRBD1 (6 bases). Per germline, CDR1 LNHDA and CDR2 SQIVND (reference sequence). The CDR3 length is 13 residues. Between the trimmed V and J ends, which lost 3 bases and 9 bases, there was a span of 14 bases. CDR3 sequence reads: CASSIYPGTQAFF. The CDR3 bases are TGTGCCAGTAGTATTTACCCGGGGACACAAGCTTTCTTT.

This clonotype was counted at least ten times. CDR3 amino acids: CASSLAAGGPREQFF. For the CDR3, the DNA is TGTGCCAGCAGCTTAGCGGCGGGGGGGCCGCGTGAGCAGTTCTTC. J is TRBJ2-1 and V is TRBV7-9; 9 nucleotides agree with TRBD2. The CDR3 totals 15 residues. The V gene end was trimmed by 0 bases and the J gene end by 9 bases; junction bases not matched to a gene: 6. CDR1 is SEHNR, CDR2 FQNEAQ, per germline (reference sequence).

This clonotype was found a few times. A single base separates this from a much larger clone, so it may be a read error. The genes are TRBV20-1 and TRBJ2-2, with 9 bases matching TRBD1. CDR3 length equals 13 residues. Germline V lookup: CDR1 DFQATT, CDR2 SNEGSKA (reference sequence). CDR3 DNA sequence: TGCAGTGCCGGGGACAGGGAGGCCGGGAAGCTGTTTTTT. Protein: CSAGDREAGKLFF.

The sample holds many counts of this clonotype. The V gene is TRBV19, the J gene TRBJ1-2, with TRBD1 matching over 7 bases. In germline, CDR1 is LNHDA, CDR2 SQIVND (reference sequence). With V trimmed by 2 bases and J by 2 bases, 2 bases remained unmatched. This CDR3 region has 14 residues. The DNA for the CDR3 is TGTGCCAGTAGTATATCACAGGGGAACTATGGCTACACCTTC. Protein sequence: CASSISQGNYGYTF.

This clonotype has only a few counts. The J gene is TRBJ1-3, the V gene TRBV19, with D maybe TRBD1 (5 bases). The germline gives CDR1 LNHDA, CDR2 SQIVND (reference sequence). V dropped 8 bases and J dropped 2 bases, with 13 bases sitting between them. This CDR3 is built from 14 residues. CDR3 amino acids: CASRQGETGNTIYF. The CDR3 bases are TGTGCCAGTCGGCAGGGAGAAACTGGAAACACCATATATTTT.

This clonotype was detected many times. V is TRBV11-2 and J is TRBJ2-5; the D is unclear. CDR1 and CDR2 (germline): SGHAT, FQNNGV. The V and J ends lost 0 bases and 7 bases respectively, with 12 bases between them. The CDR3 is made up of 14 amino acids. In DNA form, the CDR3 reads TGTGCCAGCAGCTTAGATAGGGTGACGGGGACCCAGTACTTC. This encodes CASSLDRVTGTQYF.

This clonotype showed up many times. The chain links TRBV7-9 to TRBJ2-2; the D gene could be TRBD1 or TRBD2 (6 bases each). V was cut by 8 bases and J by 4 bases, with 17 bases left in between. CDR1 and CDR2 (germline): SEHNR, FQNEAQ (reference sequence). The CDR3 contains 15 residues. The CDR3 region is CASPPVGGGTGELFF. The CDR3 DNA reads TGTGCCAGCCCTCCGGTAGGAGGGGGCACCGGGGAGCTGTTTTTT.

This clonotype was picked up many times. V and J are TRBV7-9 and TRBJ2-7; 7 nucleotides align to TRBD1. CDR3 length: 16 amino acids. Germline V gene sequence: CDR1 SEHNR, CDR2 FQNEAQ (reference sequence). The junction had 17 bases not matched to a gene; V was cut back by 3 bases and J by 9 bases. CDR3 in amino acids: CASSFGTEVVGNGQYF. DNA for the CDR3: TGTGCCAGCAGCTTCGGGACAGAGGTTGTGGGGAACGGGCAGTACTTC. The full variable domain, completed using reference TRBV7-9 and TRBJ2-7, is DTGVSQNPRHKITKRGQNVTFRCDPISEHNRLYWYRQTLGQGPEFLTYFQNEAQLEKSRLLSDRFSAERPKGSFSTLEIQRTEQGDSAMYLCASSFGTEVVGNGQYFGPGTRLTVT.

This clonotype was recorded at least ten times. The chain employs TRBV30 and TRBJ2-7; D not certain. The germline CDR1 and CDR2 sequences are GTSNPN and SVGIG (reference sequence). The CDR3 totals 11 residues. V was pared by 2 bases and J by 5 bases, with 7 bases between. This CDR3 reads CAWSFSHEQYF. CDR3 in DNA: TGTGCCTGGAGTTTCAGCCACGAGCAGTACTTC.

V usage is TRBV6-1 and J usage is TRBJ1-2, with 7 nucleotides matching TRBD1. With V trimmed by 8 bases and J by 0 bases, 15 bases remained unmatched. Germline lookup yields CDR1 MNHNS and CDR2 SASEGT. The CDR3 sequence is 17 residues long. The CDR3 DNA is TGTGCCAGCCGTAGGGGGCCTGGGGAGAGGACTAACTATGGCTACACCTTC. It encodes CASRRGPGERTNYGYTF.

This clonotype was found many times. The chain uses TRBV20-1 and TRBJ1-1; the match to TRBD1 covers 10 bases. The CDR3 sequence is 12 residues long. Germline V lookup: CDR1 DFQATT, CDR2 SNEGSKA (reference sequence). V lost 3 bases and J lost 11; bases outside the gene matches: 6. The CDR3 is CSARGDRGEAFF. CDR3 nucleotide sequence: TGCAGTGCTAGGGGGGACAGGGGTGAGGCTTTCTTT.